A single sample gave rise to the 27 T cell receptor beta chains below, sequenced in a study of lymphopenia after photon versus proton radiotherapy. The protocol was immunoSEQ multiplex PCR, while the TCRdb copy is restricted to in-frame clones and leaves out a portion. The sample yields some 170,000 clones, about 85% seen once. The sample here was peripheral blood, taken from a patient treated with photon-based radiotherapy. The receptor set was obtained from a man aged 50-60 years with gastric cancer.

This clone has only one observation. The J gene is TRBJ2-2, the V gene TRBV7-6; D gene uncertain. V lost 5 bases and J 8 bases, leaving 15 bases between the germline ends. Looked up from germline, CDR1 is SGHVS and CDR2 is FNYEAQ. This CDR3 is 14 amino acids long. This CDR3 reads CASSQRHAGGELFF. The CDR3 region has the DNA TGTGCCAGCAGCCAACGACACGCTGGAGGGGAGCTGTTTTTT.

V and J are TRBV25-1 and TRBJ2-2; 12 positions match TRBD1. CDR3 length equals 17 residues. The V gene's germline CDR1 is MGHDK and CDR2 SYGVNS. V shed 4 bases, J shed 4 bases, and the junction held 7 bases outside the gene matches. CDR3 region: CASSAGQGAPGTGELFF. Written as DNA, the CDR3 is TGTGCCAGCAGTGCGGGACAGGGGGCCCCAGGCACCGGGGAGCTGTTTTTT.

This clone occurred once. J is TRBJ2-2 and V is TRBV7-9; D is unclear. V gave up 5 bases and J gave up 13 bases, with 5 bases separating them. Germline CDR1 SEHNR, CDR2 FQNEAQ (reference sequence). The CDR3 has 9 residues. The CDR3 sequence: CASSAGLFF. The CDR3 bases are TGTGCCAGCAGCGCAGGGCTGTTTTTT.

This clone showed up just a few times. The V and J genes are TRBV6-1 and TRBJ1-1, with D uncertain. Germline CDR1 is MNHNS and CDR2 is SASEGT. This CDR3 contains 12 residues. Between the trimmed V and J ends, which lost 11 bases and 5 bases, there was a span of 15 bases. The CDR3 reads CALEVDGTEAFF. In DNA, the CDR3 is TGTGCCCTCGAGGTCGATGGGACTGAAGCTTTCTTT.

This chain links TRBV6-6 with TRBJ2-7; D may be TRBD1 (5 bases). Per germline, CDR1 MNHNY and CDR2 SVGAGI (reference sequence). The CDR3 totals 15 residues. V was shortened by 2 bases and J by 2 bases, with 13 bases between the two germline ends. The CDR3: CASSYLLDSTYEQYF. The DNA for the CDR3 is TGTGCCAGCAGTTACCTTTTAGACAGTACCTACGAGCAGTACTTC.

V is TRBV19 and J is TRBJ2-3; the match to TRBD1 covers 8 bases. CDR1 is LNHDA, CDR2 SQIVND, per germline (reference sequence). V was clipped by 4 bases and J by 1 base; unmatched bases: 1. The CDR3 is 14 residues long. CDR3 loop: CASSTTGGTDTQYF. Written as DNA, the CDR3 is TGTGCCAGTAGTACGACAGGGGGCACAGATACGCAGTATTTT.

This chain links TRBV28 with TRBJ2-7, with D tentatively TRBD1 or TRBD2 (5 bases each). The CDR3 length is 14 residues. Germline V gene sequence: CDR1 MDHEN, CDR2 SYDVKM. The V and J ends lost 6 bases and 2 bases respectively, with 14 bases between them. The CDR3 DNA is TGTGCCAGCAGATCTAGCAGGGCCCCCTACGAGCAGTACTTC. The encoded protein is CASRSSRAPYEQYF.

The genes are TRBV7-2 and TRBJ2-5, with 8 bases matching TRBD1. The CDR3 sequence is 13 residues long. V lost 4 bases, J lost 4 bases, and 2 bases stayed unmatched. From germline, CDR1 is SGHTA and CDR2 FQGNSA. The CDR3 loop is CASSYGQGETQYF. CDR3 nucleotide sequence: TGTGCCAGCAGCTACGGACAGGGAGAGACCCAGTACTTC.

The chain links TRBV4-3 to TRBJ2-2; no clear D gene. Trimming took off 0 bases at V and 6 bases at J, with 5 bases between the two ends. The CDR3 is 13 amino acids. Germline lookup yields CDR1 LGHNA and CDR2 YSLEER. The CDR3 loop is CASSQEVAGELFF. DNA of the CDR3: TGCGCCAGCAGCCAAGAAGTAGCCGGGGAGCTGTTTTTT.

This chain links TRBV5-6 with TRBJ1-1, with TRBD1 as a possible D gene (5 bases). This CDR3 contains 16 residues. The V end lost 3 bases, the J end lost 0 bases, and 15 bases lay between the germline ends. Germline-derived CDR1 and CDR2 are SGHDT and YYEEEE. CDR3 DNA: TGTGCCAGCAGCTCACCAGGGTTCTACTTGAACACTGAAGCTTTCTTT. It yields the protein CASSSPGFYLNTEAFF.

The chain combines TRBV10-3 with TRBJ2-3; TRBD2 agrees at 9 bases. The CDR3 has 14 residues. Germline loops: CDR1 ENHRY, CDR2 SYGVKD. With 4 bases clipped from V and 3 bases from J, the junction kept 2 bases outside the gene matches. The CDR3: CAISVAGVTDTQYF. CDR3 DNA: TGTGCCATCAGTGTAGCGGGAGTAACAGATACGCAGTATTTT.

The gene calls are TRBV29-1 and TRBJ2-3; 9 bases fit TRBD2. The CDR3 is 14 residues long. Unmatched junction bases numbered 5, after V lost 7 bases and J lost 0 bases. Germline CDR1 and CDR2: SQVTM and ANQGSEA. This CDR3 is CSARAGGSTDTQYF. The CDR3 region has the DNA TGCAGCGCGCGGGCGGGAGGGAGCACAGATACGCAGTATTTT.

The rearrangement joins TRBV20-1 to TRBJ2-3; no firm D call. V lost 2 bases to trimming and J lost 5 bases, with 5 bases between them. The CDR3 covers 11 residues. The V gene's germline CDR1 is DFQATT and CDR2 SNEGSKA (reference sequence). The CDR3 here is CSARSEDTQYF. CDR3 in DNA: TGCAGTGCTAGATCCGAAGATACGCAGTATTTT.

The CDR3 here is CASSPRRTAGNTEAFF. The CDR3 DNA sequence: TGTGCCAGCAGCCCGCGGCGGACCGCGGGGAACACTGAAGCTTTCTTT. The chain combines TRBV11-2 with TRBJ1-1; D not resolved. Trimming took 5 bases from V and 1 from J, leaving 17 bases between them. Germline CDR1 SGHAT, CDR2 FQNNGV. This CDR3 region has 16 residues.

The chain couples TRBV28 to TRBJ2-1; 11 bases align to TRBD2. Germline values: CDR1 MDHEN, CDR2 SYDVKM. The V and J ends lost 6 bases and 3 bases, in that order; junction bases with no gene match: 4. The CDR3 extends over 15 amino acids. The CDR3 spells CASRNGLAGYNEQFF. The DNA for the CDR3 is TGTGCCAGCAGGAACGGACTAGCGGGCTACAATGAGCAGTTCTTC.

V is TRBV6-1 and J is TRBJ1-2, with D hard to call. The germline V gene encodes CDR1 MNHNS and CDR2 SASEGT. V was pared by 0 bases and J by 8 bases, with 13 bases between. The CDR3 is 14 residues long. CDR3 DNA: TGTGCCAGCAGTGAAGCGGCAGGATTCTGGGGCTACACCTTC. It encodes CASSEAAGFWGYTF.

This chain connects TRBV6-5 to TRBJ1-4; D is perhaps TRBD1 (6 bases). Germline V gene data show CDR1 as MNHEY and CDR2 as SVGAGI. Trimming shortened V by 4 bases and J by 10 bases, and 16 bases separated the two germline ends. CDR3 length: 14 residues. The CDR3 DNA follows: TGTGCCAGCAGTTTAGGGGGGACTGCAGGAAAACTGTTTTTT. Translation: CASSLGGTAGKLFF.

The V gene is TRBV21-1, the J gene TRBJ1-2. TRBV21-1 is recorded as a pseudogene. The CDR3 runs to 15 residues. The CDR3 region is CASSTRAKPLYGYTF. The DNA for the CDR3 is TGTGCCAGCAGCACCCGGGCCAAACCCCTCTATGGCTACACCTTC.

The chain recombines TRBV5-8 with TRBJ1-1; no clear D gene. The V and J ends lost 0 bases and 1 base respectively, with 4 bases between them. Per germline, CDR1 SGHTS and CDR2 YDEGEE. The length of the CDR3 is 13 residues. CDR3 region: CASSLEENTEAFF. In DNA, the CDR3 is TGTGCCAGCAGCTTGGAAGAGAACACTGAAGCTTTCTTT.

This chain links TRBV5-1 with TRBJ1-1, with 10 nucleotides matching TRBD1. This CDR3 spans 16 amino acids. The trim removed 5 bases at V and 3 bases at J, leaving 10 bases unmatched. Germline assignment: CDR1 SGHRS and CDR2 YFSETQ. This CDR3 reads CASRLGTGADHTEAFF. The DNA of the CDR3 is TGCGCCAGCAGACTCGGGACAGGGGCGGACCACACTGAAGCTTTCTTT.

This chain connects TRBV2 to TRBJ1-1, with D possibly matching TRBD1 (5 bases). CDR3 length: 14 residues. Per germline, CDR1 SNHLY and CDR2 FYNNEI. Trimming took 4 bases from V and 1 from J, leaving 10 bases between them. The CDR3 nucleotides read TGTGCCAGCAGTGTGGCGGGGACGAACACTGAAGCTTTCTTT. This sequence encodes CASSVAGTNTEAFF.

The rearrangement joins TRBV5-6 to TRBJ2-1; perhaps TRBD2 as D (6 bases). V lost 4 bases to trimming and J lost 8 bases, with 10 bases between them. The CDR3 runs to 12 residues. Per the germline V gene, CDR1 is SGHDT and CDR2 is YYEEEE. The CDR3, as DNA: TGTGCCAGCAGCCTACTAGCCTATGAGCAGTTCTTC. This sequence encodes CASSLLAYEQFF.

The J gene is TRBJ2-7, the V gene TRBV4-3; 12 bases fit TRBD2. The CDR3 extends over 15 amino acids. V shed 4 bases and J 4 bases; nucleotides not matched to a gene: 5. Germline loops: CDR1 LGHNA, CDR2 YSLEER. CDR3 residues: CASSPGLAGRYEQYF. The CDR3 DNA is TGCGCCAGCAGCCCGGGACTAGCGGGCCGTTACGAGCAGTACTTC.

The V gene is TRBV6-6, the J gene TRBJ1-1; D is unresolved. Germline V gene data show CDR1 as MNHNY and CDR2 as SVGAGI (reference sequence). V lost 2 bases and J lost 1, with 5 bases in between. The CDR3 has 13 residues. The CDR3 DNA sequence: TGTGCCAGCAGTTACCAGGAGAACACTGAAGCTTTCTTT. Translating gives CASSYQENTEAFF.

This sequence joins TRBV2 and TRBJ2-7; TRBD1 agrees at 10 bases. With V trimmed by 4 bases and J by 5 bases, 8 bases remained unmatched. Germline V lookup: CDR1 SNHLY, CDR2 FYNNEI. CDR3 length: 15 amino acids. The CDR3 loop reads CASSAIGDRGHEQYF. CDR3 sequence (DNA): TGTGCCAGCAGTGCCATTGGGGACAGGGGACACGAGCAGTACTTC.

This clone was found a few times. V is TRBV21-1 and J is TRBJ1-4. TRBV21-1 is given as a pseudogene. The CDR3 totals 16 residues. CDR3 residues: CASSKIRGRGVEKLFF. The CDR3 nucleotides read TGTGCCAGCAGCAAAATCCGAGGTAGAGGGGTTGAAAAACTGTTTTTT.

This chain joins TRBV5-6 and TRBJ1-5; D uncertain. V was trimmed by 6 bases and J by 1 base, leaving 14 bases between them. CDR1 is SGHDT and CDR2 is YYEEEE in the germline V gene. This CDR3 is 15 amino acids long. The CDR3 DNA sequence: TGTGCCAGCACCCGAAGGCAATTGAGCAATCAGCCCCAGCATTTT. Translation gives CASTRRQLSNQPQHF. The full variable domain, with the rest looked up from reference TRBV5-6 and TRBJ1-5, is DAGVTQSPTHLIKTRGQQVTLRCSPKSGHDTVSWYQQALGQGPQFIFQYYEEEERQRGNFPDRFSGHQFPNYSSELNVNALLLGDSALYLCASTRRQLSNQPQHFGDGTRLSIL.